This T cell receptor (beta chain) stems from a study of T cell responses to AZD1222 COVID-19 vaccine. General study points: After the peak T cell response, and only then, were repertoires sampled. Nearly half of spike-specific TCRs reportedly target variant regions that are unmutated in the B.1.351 and B.1.1.7 variants. Seropositivity was recorded at baseline in only a handful of AZD1222 recipients. Vaccine-related CD4 TCRs covered spike, predominating at 160-218 and 743-854.

Details on this clone: Its antigen is not identified.

The protocol was immunoSEQ multiplex PCR, while the TCRdb copy is restricted to in-frame clones and leaves out a portion. Of over 70,000 clones in the sample, more than 60% are singletons; the top ten hold 25% to 30%. Germline lookup yields CDR1 SGDLS and CDR2 YYNGEE. Trimming shortened V by 0 bases and J by 3 bases, and 3 bases separated the two germline ends. The CDR3 runs to 12 residues. This receptor was identified in an adult who received the MenACWY meningococcal vaccine as a control. The sample here was peripheral blood, taken 28 days after the second dose of the MenACWY control vaccine. The chain is built from TRBV9 and TRBJ1-2; D unresolved. The CDR3 reads CASSVGDYGYTF. DNA of the CDR3: TGTGCCAGCAGCGTAGGGGACTATGGCTACACCTTC.